These 25 T cell receptor beta chains were sequenced from one sample in a study of shared clonotypes between healthy human individuals. Only in-frame clones appear in the TCRdb table, and some are missing; sequencing was by immunoSEQ multiplex PCR. The sample carries roughly 500,000 clones, approximately 80% recorded once. Sequencing input: PBMCs. The receptors originated from a woman aged 40 to 49 in good health. Some clones in this sample may be carry-over from other donors' samples.

The gene calls are TRBV19 and TRBJ2-7; D remains unclear. Between the trimmed V and J ends, which lost 1 base and 3 bases, there was a span of 10 bases. CDR1 is LNHDA, CDR2 SQIVND, per germline (reference sequence). The CDR3 is 14 amino acids. This chain's CDR3 is CASSIALEIYEQYF. DNA for the CDR3: TGTGCCAGTAGTATAGCCCTTGAGATCTACGAGCAGTACTTC.

The V gene is TRBV5-4, the J gene TRBJ2-7; 13 bases map to TRBD2. With 0 bases clipped from V and 1 base from J, the junction kept 4 bases outside the gene matches. CDR1 and CDR2 from the germline V gene are SGHNT and YYREEE (reference sequence). The CDR3 consists of 17 residues. The CDR3 nucleotides read TGTGCCAGCAGCTTGGGACTAGCGGGAGGCCGTTCCTACGAGCAGTACTTC. Protein: CASSLGLAGGRSYEQYF.

This chain uses TRBV7-9 with TRBJ2-5, with D possibly being TRBD2 (6 bases). V lost 11 bases and J 1 base, leaving 14 bases between the germline ends. The germline V gene has CDR1 SEHNR and CDR2 FQNEAQ (reference sequence). The CDR3 has 13 residues. CDR3 residues: CAAQAGFQETQYF. The CDR3, as DNA: TGTGCCGCTCAGGCGGGGTTCCAAGAGACCCAGTACTTC.

The chain has TRBV9 and TRBJ2-4; 7 bases agree with TRBD1. Germline V lookup: CDR1 SGDLS, CDR2 YYNGEE. V lost 0 bases to trimming and J lost 8 bases; unmatched junction nucleotides: 8. The CDR3 spans 15 residues. CDR3 sequence: CASSVATGIIDIQYF. CDR3 DNA sequence: TGTGCCAGCAGCGTAGCGACAGGGATTATAGACATTCAGTACTTC.

This chain joins TRBV19 and TRBJ1-2; no firm D call. The length of the CDR3 is 14 residues. Per germline, CDR1 LNHDA and CDR2 SQIVND (reference sequence). The germline V and J ends were trimmed by 0 bases and 6 bases, with 11 bases remaining between them. The CDR3 DNA follows: TGTGCCAGTAGTATAGATCCGTCAGCCAATGGCTACACCTTC. This codes for CASSIDPSANGYTF. The full variable domain, with the rest looked up from reference TRBV19 and TRBJ1-2, is DGGITQSPKYLFRKEGQNVTLSCEQNLNHDAMYWYRQDPGQGLRLIYYSQIVNDFQKGDIAEGYSVSREKKESFPLTVTSAQKNPTAFYLCASSIDPSANGYTFGSGTRLTVV.

The V call is TRBV5-1, the J call TRBJ1-3; D is ambiguous. V was clipped by 0 bases and J by 3 bases, with 13 bases between them. In germline, CDR1 is SGHRS, CDR2 YFSETQ. This CDR3 region has 16 residues. The CDR3 sequence: CASSLGGTGSGNTIYF. CDR3 DNA sequence: TGCGCCAGCAGCTTGGGTGGAACCGGGAGTGGAAACACCATATATTTT.

The rearrangement links TRBV5-4 to TRBJ1-2; the match to TRBD1 covers 8 bases. J lost 1 base, V lost 3 bases, and 8 bases had no gene match. This CDR3 is built from 16 residues. Germline CDR1 reads SGHNT; CDR2 reads YYREEE (reference sequence). The CDR3 loop is CASSSGGRGLNYGYTF. The CDR3, as DNA: TGTGCCAGCAGCTCCGGTGGCAGGGGGCTTAACTATGGCTACACCTTC. Filled out from reference TRBV5-4 and TRBJ1-2, the complete variable domain reads ETGVTQSPTHLIKTRGQQVTLRCSSQSGHNTVSWYQQALGQGPQFIFQYYREEENGRGNFPPRFSGLQFPNYSSELNVNALELDDSALYLCASSSGGRGLNYGYTFGSGTRLTVV.

This sequence joins TRBV7-8 and TRBJ2-7; TRBD1 agrees at 10 bases. CDR3 length: 15 amino acids. CDR1 and CDR2 (germline): SGHVS, FQNEAQ. After removal of 5 bases from V and 4 bases from J, the junction contained 8 bases not matched to a gene. The CDR3 here is CASSPGGTGAYEQYF. The CDR3, as DNA: TGTGCCAGCAGCCCGGGAGGGACAGGGGCGTACGAGCAGTACTTC.

This clone showed up just once. The rearrangement joins TRBV2 to TRBJ2-1, with 9 bases fitting TRBD2. CDR3 length: 16 residues. V trimming: 1 base; J trimming: 4 bases; junction bases outside the gene matches: 5. The germline gives CDR1 SNHLY, CDR2 FYNNEI. Here the CDR3 DNA reads TGTGCCAGCAGTGAAGGGCTAGCGGGACCGTACAATGAGCAGTTCTTC. This sequence encodes CASSEGLAGPYNEQFF.

V gene TRBV6-1 combines with J gene TRBJ2-1; tentatively, D is TRBD1 or TRBD2 (5 bases each). The CDR3 totals 15 residues. Deletions cut 3 bases from V and 6 bases from J, with 15 bases between. Germline V lookup: CDR1 MNHNS, CDR2 SASEGT. The CDR3 sequence: CASSEYWGPVNEQFF. The DNA for the CDR3 is TGTGCCAGCAGTGAGTATTGGGGACCTGTCAATGAGCAGTTCTTC.

The genes are TRBV2 and TRBJ2-2, with 7 bases fitting TRBD1. The CDR3 covers 13 residues. CDR1 is SNHLY, CDR2 FYNNEI, per germline. V trimming: 6 bases; J trimming: 5 bases; junction bases outside the gene matches: 3. The CDR3: CASRVGQTGELFF. In DNA, the CDR3 is TGTGCCAGCAGGGTGGGACAGACCGGGGAGCTGTTTTTT.

This chain uses TRBV5-1 with TRBJ2-7; no reliable D call. The V end was cut by 0 bases, the J end by 6 bases, with 10 bases between. The CDR3 spans 13 residues. CDR1 and CDR2 from the germline V gene are SGHRS and YFSETQ. This CDR3 is CASSLAGDFEQYF. The CDR3 region has the DNA TGCGCCAGCAGCTTGGCCGGCGATTTCGAGCAGTACTTC. The entire variable domain, with the rest obtained from reference TRBV5-1 and TRBJ2-7, is as follows: KAGVTQTPRYLIKTRGQQVTLSCSPISGHRSVSWYQQTPGQGLQFLFEYFSETQRNKGNFPGRFSGRQFSNSRSEMNVSTLELGDSALYLCASSLAGDFEQYFGPGTRLTVT.

The chain employs TRBV7-8 and TRBJ2-5; no firm D call. CDR3 size: 13 residues. Germline CDR1 and CDR2: SGHVS and FQNEAQ. Trimming took 5 bases from V and 4 from J, leaving 11 bases between them. CDR3 sequence reads: CASSLSNPETQYF. In DNA form, the CDR3 reads TGTGCCAGCAGCCTAAGCAACCCAGAGACCCAGTACTTC.

The chain employs TRBV11-2 and TRBJ2-7; 9 bases map to TRBD1. The V segment lost 4 bases and the J segment 0 bases; nucleotides outside the gene matches: 13. The length of the CDR3 is 18 residues. Germline V gene lookup returns CDR1 SGHAT and CDR2 FQNNGV. CDR3 in amino acids: CASSSRGTGRKASYEQYF. In DNA form, the CDR3 reads TGTGCCAGCAGCTCGAGAGGGACAGGGAGGAAAGCCTCCTACGAGCAGTACTTC.

Worth noting for this clone: A far larger clone is off by one base, so a read error is likely. This rearrangement joins TRBV15 to TRBJ2-4, with 7 bases fitting TRBD2. V was pared by 3 bases and J by 0 bases, with 5 bases of the junction left unmatched. This CDR3 comprises 16 residues. Germline V gives CDR1 LNHNV, CDR2 YYDKDF (reference sequence). CDR3: CATSRSGEAAKNIQYF. CDR3 DNA: TGTGCCACCAGCAGGAGCGGGGAAGCAGCCAAAAACATTCAGTACTTC.

The gene calls are TRBV5-1 and TRBJ2-1; 12 bases map to TRBD1. CDR1 SGHRS and CDR2 YFSETQ come from the germline V gene. Trimming took 4 bases from V and 3 from J; bases not matched to a gene: 5. This CDR3 region has 16 residues. The CDR3 DNA reads as TGCGCCAGCAGCCTCGGGACAGGGGGCATCTACAATGAGCAGTTCTTC. This encodes CASSLGTGGIYNEQFF.

A remark on this clone: Other DNA sequences in this specimen translate into the identical CDR3. The chain couples TRBV7-3 to TRBJ1-5, with 7 bases that match TRBD1. The CDR3 totals 13 residues. Germline V lookup: CDR1 SGHTA, CDR2 FQGTGA. V shed 2 bases and J 6 bases; nucleotides not matched to a gene: 1. The CDR3 DNA sequence: TGTGCCAGCAGCTTAGACAGGGCTCAGCCCCAGCATTTT. Translating it yields CASSLDRAQPQHF.

The chain links TRBV27 to TRBJ2-3; 7 positions agree with TRBD2. Germline V gene data show CDR1 as MNHEY and CDR2 as SMNVEV (reference sequence). The CDR3 has 15 amino acids. Trimming at V came to 3 bases and at J to 1 base, leaving 4 bases not matched to a gene. The CDR3 bases are TGTGCCAGCAGTTTGTGGGAGGGCGGCACAGATACGCAGTATTTT. Its protein is CASSLWEGGTDTQYF.

The rearrangement links TRBV10-3 to TRBJ1-2, with 7 bases aligning to TRBD1. The CDR3 covers 15 residues. V lost 7 bases to trimming and J lost 8 bases; unmatched junction nucleotides: 16. Per germline, CDR1 ENHRY and CDR2 SYGVKD. CDR3 in DNA: TGTGCCATCAAGGAGGGGGCGCAGTATGGAGAGGGCTACACCTTC. Its translation is CAIKEGAQYGEGYTF.

The chain uses TRBV7-8 and TRBJ2-7, with D possibly being TRBD2 (5 bases). Trimming removed 4 bases from V and 2 bases from J, with 15 bases in between. CDR3 length: 15 amino acids. Germline CDR1 SGHVS, CDR2 FQNEAQ. Here the CDR3 reads CASSSPRGPAYEQYF. The CDR3 bases are TGTGCCAGCAGCTCCCCTCGAGGGCCCGCCTACGAGCAGTACTTC.

The chain's CDR3 is CASSERTGSSYEQYF. The CDR3 region has the DNA TGCGCCAGCAGCGAACGGACAGGGAGTTCCTACGAGCAGTACTTC. The chain has TRBV5-1 and TRBJ2-7; 8 bases align to TRBD1. The V gene end was trimmed by 4 bases and the J gene end by 1 base; junction bases not matched to a gene: 7. This CDR3 region has 15 residues. The V gene's germline CDR1 is SGHRS and CDR2 YFSETQ.

The chain employs TRBV27 and TRBJ2-3; the D is unclear. V lost 3 bases, J lost 1 base, and 8 bases lay in between. Germline-derived CDR1 and CDR2 are MNHEY and SMNVEV (reference sequence). This CDR3 is built from 14 residues. The CDR3 DNA sequence: TGTGCCAGCAGTTTCGGATGGGGCACAGATACGCAGTATTTT. Residues: CASSFGWGTDTQYF.

The chain uses TRBV10-1 and TRBJ1-5; 7 bases are a match to TRBD1. Trimming removed 8 bases from V and 3 bases from J; junction bases left unmatched: 4. The V gene's germline CDR1 is WNHNN and CDR2 SYGVQD (reference sequence). CDR3 length equals 13 residues. CDR3 bases: TGCGCCAGCGTACAGGGGTTCAATCAGCCCCAGCATTTT. It codes for CASVQGFNQPQHF.

V usage is TRBV7-8 and J usage is TRBJ2-1, with D tentatively TRBD1 (7 bases). This CDR3 region has 15 residues. V gave up 4 bases and J gave up 7 bases, with 17 bases separating them. Germline V CDR1 and CDR2: SGHVS, FQNEAQ. CDR3: CASSSRGDFVNEQFF. DNA of the CDR3: TGTGCCAGCAGCTCCAGGGGGGATTTTGTAAATGAGCAGTTCTTC. Full variable domain (outside the CDR3, taken from reference TRBV7-8 and TRBJ2-1): GAGVSQSPRYKVAKRGQDVALRCDPISGHVSLFWYQQALGQGPEFLTYFQNEAQLDKSGLPSDRFFAERPEGSVSTLKIQRTQQEDSAVYLCASSSRGDFVNEQFFGPGTRLTVL.

As regards this clone: This sample also contains other DNA sequences that code for the same CDR3. The chain links TRBV18 to TRBJ2-5; a possible D gene is TRBD2 (5 bases). Trimming took 0 bases from V and 5 from J, leaving 7 bases between them. The CDR3 consists of 13 residues. Germline values: CDR1 KGHSH, CDR2 LQKENI. CDR3 region: CASSPPSAETQYF. CDR3 in DNA: TGTGCCAGCTCACCACCTAGCGCTGAGACCCAGTACTTC.